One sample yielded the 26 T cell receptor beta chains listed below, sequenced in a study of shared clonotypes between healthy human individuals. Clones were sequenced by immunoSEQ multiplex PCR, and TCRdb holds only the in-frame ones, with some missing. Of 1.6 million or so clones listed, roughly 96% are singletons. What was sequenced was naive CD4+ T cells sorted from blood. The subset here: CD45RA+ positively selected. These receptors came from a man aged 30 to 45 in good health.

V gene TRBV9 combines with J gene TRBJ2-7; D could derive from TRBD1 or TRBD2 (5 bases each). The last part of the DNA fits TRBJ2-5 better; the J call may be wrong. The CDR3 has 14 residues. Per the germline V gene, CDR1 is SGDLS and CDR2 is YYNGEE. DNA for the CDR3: TGTGCCAGCAGCCCCGGGACGGGCCAAGAGACCCAGTACTTC. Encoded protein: CASSPGTGQETQYF.

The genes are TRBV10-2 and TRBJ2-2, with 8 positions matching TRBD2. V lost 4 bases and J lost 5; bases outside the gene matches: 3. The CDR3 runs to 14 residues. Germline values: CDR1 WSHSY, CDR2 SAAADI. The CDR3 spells CASSGLASTGELFF. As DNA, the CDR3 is TGCGCCAGCAGTGGACTAGCGTCTACCGGGGAGCTGTTTTTT.

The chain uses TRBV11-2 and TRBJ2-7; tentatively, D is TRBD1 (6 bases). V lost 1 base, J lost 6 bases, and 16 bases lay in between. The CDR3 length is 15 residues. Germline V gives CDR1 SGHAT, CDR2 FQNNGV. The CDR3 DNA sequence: TGTGCCAGCAGCTTAGTTGTTCAGGGGATGGGCGAGCAGTACTTC. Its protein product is CASSLVVQGMGEQYF.

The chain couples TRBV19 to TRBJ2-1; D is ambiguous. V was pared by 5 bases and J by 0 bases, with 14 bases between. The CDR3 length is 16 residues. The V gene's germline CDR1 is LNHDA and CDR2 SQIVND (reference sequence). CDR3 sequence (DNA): TGTGCCAGTAGTCCACTGGTAGGGAACTCCTACAATGAGCAGTTCTTC. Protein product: CASSPLVGNSYNEQFF.

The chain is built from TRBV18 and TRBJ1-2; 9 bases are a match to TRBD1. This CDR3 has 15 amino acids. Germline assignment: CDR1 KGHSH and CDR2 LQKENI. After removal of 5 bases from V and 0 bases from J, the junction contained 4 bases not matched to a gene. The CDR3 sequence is CASSTQGAPNYGYTF. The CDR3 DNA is TGTGCCAGCTCAACACAGGGGGCGCCTAACTATGGCTACACCTTC.

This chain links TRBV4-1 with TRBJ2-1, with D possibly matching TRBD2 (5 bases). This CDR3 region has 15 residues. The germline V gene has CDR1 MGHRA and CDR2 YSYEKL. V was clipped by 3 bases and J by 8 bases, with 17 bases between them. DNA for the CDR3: TGCGCCAGCAGCCACGATCCGGGGAACAGTCATGAGCAGTTCTTC. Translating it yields CASSHDPGNSHEQFF.

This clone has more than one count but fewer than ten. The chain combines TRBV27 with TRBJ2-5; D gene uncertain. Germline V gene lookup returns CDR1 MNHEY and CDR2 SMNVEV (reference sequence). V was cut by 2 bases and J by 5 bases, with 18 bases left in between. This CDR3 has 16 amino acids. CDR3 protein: CASSLLTTKGAETQYF. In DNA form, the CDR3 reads TGTGCCAGCAGTTTACTTACGACAAAGGGCGCGGAGACCCAGTACTTC.

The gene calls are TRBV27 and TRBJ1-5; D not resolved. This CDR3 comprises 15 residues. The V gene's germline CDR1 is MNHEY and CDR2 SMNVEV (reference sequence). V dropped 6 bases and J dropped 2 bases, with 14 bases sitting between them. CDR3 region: CASSRFWRGNQPQHF. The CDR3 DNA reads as TGTGCCAGCAGCAGGTTTTGGAGAGGCAATCAGCCCCAGCATTTT.

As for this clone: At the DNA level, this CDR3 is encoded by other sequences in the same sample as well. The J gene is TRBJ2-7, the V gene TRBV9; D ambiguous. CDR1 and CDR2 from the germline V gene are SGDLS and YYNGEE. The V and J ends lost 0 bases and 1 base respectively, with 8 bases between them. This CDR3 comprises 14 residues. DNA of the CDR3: TGTGCCAGCAGCGTAGTTGGCACATCCTACGAGCAGTACTTC. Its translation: CASSVVGTSYEQYF. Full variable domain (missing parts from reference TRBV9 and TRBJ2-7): DSGVTQTPKHLITATGQRVTLRCSPRSGDLSVYWYQQSLDQGLQFLIQYYNGEERAKGNILERFSAQQFPDLHSELNLSSLELGDSALYFCASSVVGTSYEQYFGPGTRLTVT.

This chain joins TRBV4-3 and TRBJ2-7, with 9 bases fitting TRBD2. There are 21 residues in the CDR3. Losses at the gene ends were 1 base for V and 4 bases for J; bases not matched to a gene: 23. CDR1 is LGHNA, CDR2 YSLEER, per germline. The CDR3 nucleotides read TGCGCCAGCAGCCAAGGGATTAGCGGGAGATCAAAATGGAACCTTGGGTACGAGCAGTACTTC. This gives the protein CASSQGISGRSKWNLGYEQYF.

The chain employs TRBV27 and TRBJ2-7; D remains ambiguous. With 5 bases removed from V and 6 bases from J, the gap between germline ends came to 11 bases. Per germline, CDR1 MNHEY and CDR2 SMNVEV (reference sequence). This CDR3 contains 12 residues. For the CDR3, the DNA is TGTGCCAGCAGTCGCCCCTCGGGCGAGCAGTACTTC. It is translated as CASSRPSGEQYF.

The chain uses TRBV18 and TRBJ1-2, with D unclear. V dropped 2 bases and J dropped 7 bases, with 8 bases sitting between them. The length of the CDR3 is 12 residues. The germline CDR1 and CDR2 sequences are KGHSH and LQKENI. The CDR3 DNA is TGTGCCAGCTCACCAGACTTCGCTGGCTACACCTTC. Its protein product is CASSPDFAGYTF.

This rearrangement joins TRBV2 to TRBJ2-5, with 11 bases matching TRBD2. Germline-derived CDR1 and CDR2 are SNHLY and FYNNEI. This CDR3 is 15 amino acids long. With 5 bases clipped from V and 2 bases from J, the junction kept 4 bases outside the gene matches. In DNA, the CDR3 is TGTGCCAGCAGTTTAAGACTAGCGGGACAAGAGACCCAGTACTTC. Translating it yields CASSLRLAGQETQYF.

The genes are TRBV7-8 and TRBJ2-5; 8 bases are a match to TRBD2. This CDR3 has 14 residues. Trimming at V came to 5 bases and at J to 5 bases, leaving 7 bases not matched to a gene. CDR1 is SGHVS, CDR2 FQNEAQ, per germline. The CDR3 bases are TGTGCCAGCAGCCTCCGGACTAGCAGCGAGACCCAGTACTTC. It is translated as CASSLRTSSETQYF. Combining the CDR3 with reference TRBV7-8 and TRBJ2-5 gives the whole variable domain GAGVSQSPRYKVAKRGQDVALRCDPISGHVSLFWYQQALGQGPEFLTYFQNEAQLDKSGLPSDRFFAERPEGSVSTLKIQRTQQEDSAVYLCASSLRTSSETQYFGPGTRLLVL.

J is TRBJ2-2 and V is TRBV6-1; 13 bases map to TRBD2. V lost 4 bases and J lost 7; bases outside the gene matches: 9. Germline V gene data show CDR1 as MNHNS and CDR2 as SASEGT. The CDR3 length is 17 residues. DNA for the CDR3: TGTGCCAGCAGTGGGAGACTAGCGGGAGGTGAAGACGGGGAGCTGTTTTTT. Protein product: CASSGRLAGGEDGELFF.

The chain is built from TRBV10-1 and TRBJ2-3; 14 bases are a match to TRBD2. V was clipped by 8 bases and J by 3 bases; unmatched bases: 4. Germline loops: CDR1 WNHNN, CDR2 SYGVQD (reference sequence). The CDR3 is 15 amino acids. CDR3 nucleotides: TGCGCCAGCCGAGGGACTAGCGGGAGTACAGATACGCAGTATTTT. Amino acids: CASRGTSGSTDTQYF.

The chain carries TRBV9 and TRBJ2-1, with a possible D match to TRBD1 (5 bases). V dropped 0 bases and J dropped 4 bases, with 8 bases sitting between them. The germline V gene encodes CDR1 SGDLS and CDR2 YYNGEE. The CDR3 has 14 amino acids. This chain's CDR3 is CASSVGDRYNEQFF. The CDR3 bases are TGTGCCAGCAGCGTAGGTGACAGATACAATGAGCAGTTCTTC.

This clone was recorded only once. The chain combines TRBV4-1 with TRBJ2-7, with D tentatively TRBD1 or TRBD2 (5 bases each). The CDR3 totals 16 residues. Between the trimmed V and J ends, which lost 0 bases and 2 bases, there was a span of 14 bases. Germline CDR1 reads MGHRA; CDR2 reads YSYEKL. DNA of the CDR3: TGCGCCAGCAGCCAAGAGGTCGGGGCGGGTCCCTACGAGCAGTACTTC. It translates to CASSQEVGAGPYEQYF.

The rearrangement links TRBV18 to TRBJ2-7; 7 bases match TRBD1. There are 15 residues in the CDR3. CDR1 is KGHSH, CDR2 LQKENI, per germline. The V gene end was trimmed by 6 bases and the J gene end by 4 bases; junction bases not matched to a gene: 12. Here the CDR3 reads CASSRSPTGSYEQYF. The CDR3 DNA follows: TGTGCCAGCTCTAGGTCTCCGACAGGGTCATACGAGCAGTACTTC.

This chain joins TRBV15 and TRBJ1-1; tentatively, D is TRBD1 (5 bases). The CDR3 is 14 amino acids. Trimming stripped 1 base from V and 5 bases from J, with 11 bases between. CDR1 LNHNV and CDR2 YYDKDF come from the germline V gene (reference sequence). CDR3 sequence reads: CATSRVPGETEAFF. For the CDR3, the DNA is TGTGCCACCAGCAGAGTCCCGGGGGAGACTGAAGCTTTCTTT.

CDR3 region: CASSMERVGTDTQYF. CDR3 nucleotides: TGCGCCAGCAGCATGGAACGCGTAGGGACAGATACGCAGTATTTT. The V call is TRBV5-1, the J call TRBJ2-3; the D is unclear. Per germline, CDR1 SGHRS and CDR2 YFSETQ. The CDR3 length is 15 residues. Between the trimmed V and J ends, which lost 4 bases and 3 bases, there was a span of 15 bases.

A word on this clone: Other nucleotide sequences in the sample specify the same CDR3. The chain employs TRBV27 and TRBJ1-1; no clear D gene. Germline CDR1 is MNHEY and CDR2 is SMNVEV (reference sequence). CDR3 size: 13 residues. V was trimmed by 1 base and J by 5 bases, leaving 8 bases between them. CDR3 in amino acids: CASSLFRDTEAFF. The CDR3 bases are TGTGCCAGCAGTTTATTCCGAGATACTGAAGCTTTCTTT.

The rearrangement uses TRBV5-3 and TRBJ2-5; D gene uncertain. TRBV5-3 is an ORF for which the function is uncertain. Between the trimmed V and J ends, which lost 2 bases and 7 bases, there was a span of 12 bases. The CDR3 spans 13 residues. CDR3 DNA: TGTGCCAGAAGCTTCGGGCTAGTCGGGACCCAGTACTTC. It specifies CARSFGLVGTQYF.

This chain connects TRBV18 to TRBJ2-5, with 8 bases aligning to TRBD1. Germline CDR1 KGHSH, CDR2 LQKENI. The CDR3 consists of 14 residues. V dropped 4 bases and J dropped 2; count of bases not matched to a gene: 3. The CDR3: CASSRRTGQETQYF. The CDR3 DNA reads TGTGCCAGCTCACGCCGGACAGGGCAAGAGACCCAGTACTTC.

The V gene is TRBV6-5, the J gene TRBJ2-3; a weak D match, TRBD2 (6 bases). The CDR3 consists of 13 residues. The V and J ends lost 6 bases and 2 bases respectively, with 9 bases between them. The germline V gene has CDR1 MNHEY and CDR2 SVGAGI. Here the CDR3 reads CASRGDFTDTQYF. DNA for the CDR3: TGTGCCAGCAGGGGGGACTTCACAGATACGCAGTATTTT.

The CDR3 reads CAWSVGSDTQYF. The CDR3 DNA sequence: TGTGCCTGGAGTGTGGGGTCAGATACGCAGTATTTT. This sequence joins TRBV30 and TRBJ2-3; no clear D gene. CDR3 length equals 12 residues. Between the trimmed V and J ends, which lost 0 bases and 4 bases, there was a span of 5 bases. CDR1 and CDR2 from the germline V gene are GTSNPN and SVGIG (reference sequence).